This T cell receptor (beta chain) was retrieved from a study of T-cell reconstitution after alpha-beta-depleted transplantation in children. For TCRbeta, the library was prepared with unique molecular identifiers. TCRdb recomputed calls from the PCR reads with MiXCR, one row per CDR3 protein. The sample shows 640,000 or so distinct CDR3 sequences, approximately 17% of them seen only once. This clonotype was counted at least ten times. The CDR3 sequence is 15 residues long. Trimming removed 4 bases from V and 0 bases from J, with 10 bases in between. The material sequenced was PBMCs from the stem cell graft donor, taken from the stem cell graft. This sequence originates from a human donor who donated a stem cell graft to a child with acute myeloid leukemia. The rearrangement joins TRBV12-3 or TRBV12-4 to TRBJ2-1, with D unresolved. The CDR3 DNA reads as TGTGCCAGCAGTTCAGGCTTACGCTCCTACAATGAGCAGTTCTTC. Translating it yields CASSSGLRSYNEQFF.